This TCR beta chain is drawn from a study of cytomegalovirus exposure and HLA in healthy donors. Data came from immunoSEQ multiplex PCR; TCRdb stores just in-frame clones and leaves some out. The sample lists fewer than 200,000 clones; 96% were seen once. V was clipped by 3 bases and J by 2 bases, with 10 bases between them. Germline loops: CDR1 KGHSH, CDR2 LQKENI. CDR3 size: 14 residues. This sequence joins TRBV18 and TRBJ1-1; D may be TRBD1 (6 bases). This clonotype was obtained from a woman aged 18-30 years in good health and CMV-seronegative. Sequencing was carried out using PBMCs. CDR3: CASSPRGQNTEAFF. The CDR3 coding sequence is TGTGCCAGCTCACCGAGGGGACAAAACACTGAAGCTTTCTTT.